The 10 T cell receptor beta chains listed next were all sequenced from one sample in a study of OX40 agonist ivuxolimab in advanced cancers. Produced via immunoSEQ multiplex PCR; TCRdb's table is partial and in-frame only. The repertoire holds around 110,000 clones, approximately 89% seen once, with approximately 1.2% in the top ten. Sequenced here: CD4+ or CD8+ T cells sorted from blood, sampled in a trial of the OX40 agonist ivuxolimab. The receptors here all came from an adult with an advanced solid tumor such as melanoma, head and neck, liver or kidney cancer.

The rearrangement uses TRBV5-6 and TRBJ2-2; D is possibly TRBD1 (6 bases). In germline, CDR1 is SGHDT, CDR2 YYEEEE. Trimming took off 4 bases at V and 4 bases at J, with 14 bases between the two ends. The CDR3 totals 15 residues. The CDR3 DNA is TGTGCCAGCAGCACTGGACAGTTACTCACCGGGGAGCTGTTTTTT. Translation: CASSTGQLLTGELFF.

V usage is TRBV4-3 and J usage is TRBJ1-1; D remains ambiguous. This CDR3 comprises 12 residues. Trimming cost V 0 bases and J 3 bases, with 2 bases left between them. Germline loops: CDR1 LGHNA, CDR2 YSLEER. CDR3 DNA sequence: TGCGCCAGCAGCCAAGATTACACTGAAGCTTTCTTT. Its translation is CASSQDYTEAFF.

V and J are TRBV6-5 and TRBJ2-4; perhaps TRBD2 as D (6 bases). The CDR3 is 16 amino acids. Germline loops: CDR1 MNHEY, CDR2 SVGAGI. Trimming pared 0 bases from V and 2 bases from J, leaving 11 bases between. For the CDR3, the DNA is TGTGCCAGCAGTTACTCGATCGGAGGGTCCAAAAACATTCAGTACTTC. Its protein is CASSYSIGGSKNIQYF.

This clone qualifies as medium-sized (0.01 to 0.1%). The V and J genes are TRBV30 and TRBJ1-2; no reliable D call. This CDR3 comprises 13 residues. The V end lost 2 bases, the J end lost 8 bases, and 15 bases lay between the germline ends. Germline lookup yields CDR1 GTSNPN and CDR2 SVGIG (reference sequence). CDR3 sequence: CAWSLVQGGGYTF. The DNA for the CDR3 is TGTGCCTGGAGTCTCGTCCAAGGCGGAGGCTACACCTTC.

J is TRBJ2-5 and V is TRBV5-1; no definite D call. The DNA end is more similar to TRBJ2-7, so the J call may be wrong. The CDR3 has 14 residues. Germline CDR1 SGHRS, CDR2 YFSETQ. As DNA, the CDR3 is TGCGCCAGCAGCTTGGAGGGCAGAGTCGGCGAGCAGTACTTC. As protein: CASSLEGRVGEQYF.

The V and J genes are TRBV28 and TRBJ2-5, with 9 bases lining up with TRBD2. The J call may not be correct, given that the DNA end is closer to TRBJ2-7. The CDR3 is 16 residues long. Looked up from germline, CDR1 is MDHEN and CDR2 is SYDVKM. CDR3: CASSSPSSGTSYEQYF. The CDR3, as DNA: TGTGCCAGCAGTTCCCCGTCTAGCGGGACCTCCTACGAGCAGTACTTC.

CDR3 sequence reads: CASSLRGGAYNEQFF. CDR3 DNA: TGTGCCAGCAGTCTGAGGGGAGGGGCCTACAATGAGCAGTTCTTC. This chain connects TRBV6-5 to TRBJ2-1; 7 nucleotides agree with TRBD2. The V gene's germline CDR1 is MNHEY and CDR2 SVGAGI. V was pared by 5 bases and J by 2 bases, with 6 bases of the junction left unmatched. There are 15 residues in the CDR3.

The chain recombines TRBV9 with TRBJ2-7; 9 nucleotides match TRBD2. Germline CDR1 reads SGDLS; CDR2 reads YYNGEE. The CDR3 runs to 14 residues. J was trimmed by 0 bases and V by 7 bases; bases with no gene match: 5. Written as DNA, the CDR3 is TGTGCCAGCGGCGGGGGGGGCGACTCCTACGAGCAGTACTTC. Encoded protein: CASGGGGDSYEQYF. The full variable domain, completed using reference TRBV9 and TRBJ2-7, is DSGVTQTPKHLITATGQRVTLRCSPRSGDLSVYWYQQSLDQGLQFLIQYYNGEERAKGNILERFSAQQFPDLHSELNLSSLELGDSALYFCASGGGGDSYEQYFGPGTRLTVT.

The J gene is TRBJ1-1, the V gene TRBV29-1, with D unclear. CDR1 and CDR2 (germline): SQVTM, ANQGSEA. The V and J ends lost 4 bases and 0 bases respectively, with 12 bases between them. The CDR3 extends over 14 amino acids. The CDR3 DNA reads TGCAGCGTTGTCGGACCTACCTTGAACACTGAAGCTTTCTTT. It is translated as CSVVGPTLNTEAFF.

The V and J genes are TRBV7-6 and TRBJ2-1; 8 positions match TRBD2. Germline V gives CDR1 SGHVS, CDR2 FNYEAQ. The CDR3 is made up of 17 amino acids. The ends lost 0 bases at V and 4 bases at J; junction bases unmatched: 8. CDR3 in amino acids: CASSLAGAGGQYNEQFF. The CDR3 DNA follows: TGTGCCAGCAGCTTAGCAGGGGCGGGAGGACAATACAATGAGCAGTTCTTC.